This TCR beta chain was sequenced in a study of vaccination and CD4 T cells after COVID-19. The overall study: Spike peptides, overlapping and drawn from SARS-CoV-2, HCoV-NL63, HCoV-OC43 and HCoV-229E, were used to stimulate cells. The study's findings and limits: Investigators enrolled relatively few convalescent patients and included no early post-infection timepoints.

Sequenced with the Oncomine TCR Beta short-read assay was DNA taken from cultured CD4+ T cells. A single record per CDR3 protein comes from TCRdb applying MiXCR to the PCR reads. In the table there are around 6,400 distinct CDR3 sequences, 77% of which are singletons. With 6 bases clipped from V and 7 bases from J, the junction kept 11 bases outside the gene matches. This CDR3 is 14 amino acids long. From germline, CDR1 is DFQATT and CDR2 SNEGSKA (reference sequence). Of note for this clonotype: Antigen unknown.

Described treatment: roughly 11-day PBMC culture with coronavirus spike peptide pools or control peptides (ViraFEST assay). Wells that each held 1.5 million to 2 million PBMCs were cultured with roughly 10 IU/ml IL-2 and 10 ug/ml peptide pools. The receptor's source is a human donor who had recovered from COVID-19. The chain has TRBV20-1 and TRBJ1-4; 7 nucleotides align to TRBD1. Sequencing used CD4+ T cells from blood, cultured in vitro. The CDR3 DNA follows: TGCAGTGCATCCTCGACAGGGTTCGTTGAAAAACTGTTTTTT. Translating gives CSASSTGFVEKLFF.